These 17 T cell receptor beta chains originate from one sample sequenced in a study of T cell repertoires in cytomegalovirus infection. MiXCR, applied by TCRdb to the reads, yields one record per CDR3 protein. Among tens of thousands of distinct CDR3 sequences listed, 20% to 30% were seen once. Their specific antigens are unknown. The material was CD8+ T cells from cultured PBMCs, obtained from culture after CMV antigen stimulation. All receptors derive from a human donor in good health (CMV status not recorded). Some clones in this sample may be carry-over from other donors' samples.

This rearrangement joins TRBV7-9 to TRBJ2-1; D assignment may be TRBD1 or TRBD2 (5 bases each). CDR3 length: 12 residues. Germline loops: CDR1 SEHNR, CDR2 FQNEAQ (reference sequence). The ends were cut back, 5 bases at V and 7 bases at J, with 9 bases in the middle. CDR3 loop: CASSPGPNEQFF. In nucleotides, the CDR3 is TGTGCCAGCAGCCCGGGACCGAATGAGCAGTTCTTC.

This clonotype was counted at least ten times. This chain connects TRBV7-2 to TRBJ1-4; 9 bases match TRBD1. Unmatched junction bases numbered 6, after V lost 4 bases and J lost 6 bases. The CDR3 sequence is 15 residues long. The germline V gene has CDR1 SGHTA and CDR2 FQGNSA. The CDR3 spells CASSSVGQGDEKLFF. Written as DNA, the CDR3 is TGTGCCAGCAGCTCAGTGGGACAGGGTGATGAAAAACTGTTTTTT. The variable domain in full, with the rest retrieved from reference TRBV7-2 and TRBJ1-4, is GAGVSQSPSNKVTEKGKDVELRCDPISGHTALYWYRQSLGQGLEFLIYFQGNSAPDKSGLPSDRFSAERTGGSVSTLTIQRTQQEDSAVYLCASSSVGQGDEKLFFGSGTQLSVL.

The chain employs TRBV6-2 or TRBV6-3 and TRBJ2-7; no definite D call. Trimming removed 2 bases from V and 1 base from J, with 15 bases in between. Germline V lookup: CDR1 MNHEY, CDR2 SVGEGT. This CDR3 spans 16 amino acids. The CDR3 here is CASSYPYPTVSYEQYF. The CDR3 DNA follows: TGTGCCAGCAGTTACCCCTACCCGACGGTTTCCTACGAGCAGTACTTC.

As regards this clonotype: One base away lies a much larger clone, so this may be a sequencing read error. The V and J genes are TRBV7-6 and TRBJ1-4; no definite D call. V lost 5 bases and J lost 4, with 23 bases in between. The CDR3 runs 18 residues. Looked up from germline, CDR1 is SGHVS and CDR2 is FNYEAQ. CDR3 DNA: TGTGCCAGCAGCAGACACGCGATCGGCATCGTCCTTAATGAAAAACTGTTTTTT. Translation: CASSRHAIGIVLNEKLFF.

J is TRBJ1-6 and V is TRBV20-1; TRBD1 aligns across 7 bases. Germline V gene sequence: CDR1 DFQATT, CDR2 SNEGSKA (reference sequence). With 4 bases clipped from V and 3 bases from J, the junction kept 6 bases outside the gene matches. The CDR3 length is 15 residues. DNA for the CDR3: TGCAGTGCTACCGGGACAGCGAACTATAATTCACCCCTCCACTTT. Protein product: CSATGTANYNSPLHF.

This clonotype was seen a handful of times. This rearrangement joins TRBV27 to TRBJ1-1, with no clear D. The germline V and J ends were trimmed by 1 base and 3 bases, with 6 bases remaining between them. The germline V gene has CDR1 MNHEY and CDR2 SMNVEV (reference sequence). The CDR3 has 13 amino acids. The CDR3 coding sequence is TGTGCCAGCAGTTTATGGTGGGACACTGAAGCTTTCTTT. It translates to CASSLWWDTEAFF.

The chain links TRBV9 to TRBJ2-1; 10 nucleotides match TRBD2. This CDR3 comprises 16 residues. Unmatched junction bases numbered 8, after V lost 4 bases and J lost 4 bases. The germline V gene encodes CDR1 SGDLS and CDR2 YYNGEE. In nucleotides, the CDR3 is TGTGCCAGCAGCCCGGAAGCGGGAGGGGAGTACAATGAGCAGTTCTTC. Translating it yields CASSPEAGGEYNEQFF. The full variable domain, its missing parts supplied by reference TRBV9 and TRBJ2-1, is DSGVTQTPKHLITATGQRVTLRCSPRSGDLSVYWYQQSLDQGLQFLIQYYNGEERAKGNILERFSAQQFPDLHSELNLSSLELGDSALYFCASSPEAGGEYNEQFFGPGTRLTVL.

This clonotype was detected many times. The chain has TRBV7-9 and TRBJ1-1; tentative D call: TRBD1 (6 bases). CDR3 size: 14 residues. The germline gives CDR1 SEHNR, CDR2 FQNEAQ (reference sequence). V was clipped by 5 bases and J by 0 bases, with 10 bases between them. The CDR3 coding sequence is TGTGCCAGCAGCGCCACAGGGTTGAACACTGAAGCTTTCTTT. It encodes CASSATGLNTEAFF.

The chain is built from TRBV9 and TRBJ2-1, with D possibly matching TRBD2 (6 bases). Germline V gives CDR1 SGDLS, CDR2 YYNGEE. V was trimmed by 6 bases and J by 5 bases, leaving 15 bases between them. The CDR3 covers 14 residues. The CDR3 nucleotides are TGTGCCAGCACAGTGGGCGGGGCTAACAATGAGCAGTTCTTC. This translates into CASTVGGANNEQFF.

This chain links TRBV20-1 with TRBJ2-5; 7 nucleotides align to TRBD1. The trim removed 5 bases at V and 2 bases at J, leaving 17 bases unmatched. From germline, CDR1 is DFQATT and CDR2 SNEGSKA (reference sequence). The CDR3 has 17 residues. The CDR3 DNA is TGCAGTGCTCCGACTGCCGAAGGGGGCTTTAGGCAAGAGACCCAGTACTTC. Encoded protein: CSAPTAEGGFRQETQYF.

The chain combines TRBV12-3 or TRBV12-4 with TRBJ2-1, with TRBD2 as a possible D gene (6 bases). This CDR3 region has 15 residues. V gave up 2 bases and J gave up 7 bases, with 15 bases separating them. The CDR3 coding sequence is TGTGCCAGCAGTTTAATAACTAGCCCAGCGAATGAGCAGTTCTTC. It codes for CASSLITSPANEQFF.

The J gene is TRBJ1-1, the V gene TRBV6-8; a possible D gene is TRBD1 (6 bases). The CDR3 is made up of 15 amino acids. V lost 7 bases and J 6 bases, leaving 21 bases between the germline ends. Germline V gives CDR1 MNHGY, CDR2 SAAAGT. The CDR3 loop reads CASISTGGGSAEAFF. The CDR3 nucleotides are TGTGCCAGCATCAGCACCGGGGGGGGCTCCGCTGAAGCTTTCTTT.

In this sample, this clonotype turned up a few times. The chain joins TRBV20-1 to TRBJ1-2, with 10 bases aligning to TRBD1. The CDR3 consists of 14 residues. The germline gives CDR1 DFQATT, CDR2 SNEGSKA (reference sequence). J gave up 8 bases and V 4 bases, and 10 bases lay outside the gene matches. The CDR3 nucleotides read TGCAGTGCTATAACCGGGACAGGGGCGGAGGGCTACACCTTC. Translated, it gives CSAITGTGAEGYTF.

This CDR3 reads CASSLEGGTTYEQYF. The CDR3 region has the DNA TGTGCCAGCAGCTTAGAAGGGGGGACAACCTACGAGCAGTACTTC. The chain has TRBV7-6 and TRBJ2-7, with D possibly being TRBD1 or TRBD2 (6 bases each). The V end was cut by 1 base, the J end by 2 bases, with 12 bases between. Germline V CDR1 and CDR2: SGHVS, FNYEAQ. The CDR3 length is 15 residues.

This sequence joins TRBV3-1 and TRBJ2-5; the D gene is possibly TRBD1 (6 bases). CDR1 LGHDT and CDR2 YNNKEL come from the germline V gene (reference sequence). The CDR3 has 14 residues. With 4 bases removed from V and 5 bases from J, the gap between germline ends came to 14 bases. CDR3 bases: TGTGCCAGCAGCCGACAGGCCGGCGGGGAGACCCAGTACTTC. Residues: CASSRQAGGETQYF.

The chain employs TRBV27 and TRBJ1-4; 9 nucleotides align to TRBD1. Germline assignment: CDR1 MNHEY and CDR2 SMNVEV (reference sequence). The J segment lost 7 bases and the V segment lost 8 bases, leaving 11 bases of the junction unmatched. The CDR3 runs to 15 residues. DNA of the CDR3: TGTGCCAGCGGTTCCGGGGGGACAGGGCTTGAAAAACTGTTTTTT. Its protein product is CASGSGGTGLEKLFF.

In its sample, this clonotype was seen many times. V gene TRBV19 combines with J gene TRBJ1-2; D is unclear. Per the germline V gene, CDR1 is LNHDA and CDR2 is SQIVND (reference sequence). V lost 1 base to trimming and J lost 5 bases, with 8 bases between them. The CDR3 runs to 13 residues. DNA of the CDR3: TGTGCCAGTAGTATAGGCCCGGGTTATGGCTACACCTTC. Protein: CASSIGPGYGYTF.